Following are 15 T cell receptor beta chains from one sample sequenced in a study of cytomegalovirus exposure and HLA in healthy donors. This PCR relied on a set of 60 Vbeta primers and 13 Jbeta primers. TCRdb's table, derived via immunoSEQ multiplex PCR, lists solely in-frame clones and lacks some. Of 150,000 to 200,000 clones listed, around 80% were seen once; the top ten hold 0.69%. The sequencing input was PBMCs. The receptors shown here come from a woman aged 40 to 50 in good health and CMV-seronegative.

Comment on this clone: The junction does not match germline at one end; this may be a read error. The sample carries other DNA sequences with the same CDR3. V and J are TRBV12-5 and TRBJ1-2, with TRBD1 identical over 7 bases. This CDR3 region has 13 residues. Germline values: CDR1 LGHNT, CDR2 FRNRAP. CDR3 region: CASGWDSNYGYTF. DNA of the CDR3: TGCGCTAGTGGCTGGGACAGCAACTATGGCTACACCTTC.

The chain combines TRBV6-6 with TRBJ2-7; TRBD2 is a possible D gene (5 bases). Germline assignment: CDR1 MNHNY and CDR2 SVGAGI (reference sequence). This CDR3 region has 13 residues. Trimming removed 7 bases from V and 2 bases from J, with 12 bases in between. The CDR3 coding sequence is TGTGCCAGCAAAACTAGTAACGCCTACGAGCAGTACTTC. Translated, it gives CASKTSNAYEQYF.

The chain carries TRBV2 and TRBJ2-3, with TRBD2 identical over 7 bases. V shed 2 bases and J 5 bases; nucleotides not matched to a gene: 7. Germline values: CDR1 SNHLY, CDR2 FYNNEI. The CDR3 extends over 15 amino acids. The CDR3 loop reads CASSEPGGSIDTQYF. In DNA, the CDR3 is TGTGCCAGCAGTGAACCCGGGGGGAGTATAGATACGCAGTATTTT.

The chain recombines TRBV10-3 with TRBJ2-7, with D perhaps TRBD2 (5 bases). Between the trimmed V and J ends, which lost 10 bases and 0 bases, there was a span of 13 bases. This CDR3 has 13 residues. In germline, CDR1 is ENHRY, CDR2 SYGVKD. This chain's CDR3 is CASKLGSSYEQYF. The DNA of the CDR3 is TGTGCCAGTAAACTAGGAAGCTCCTACGAGCAGTACTTC.

The table lists this clone with a count of one. The chain has TRBV15 and TRBJ1-2; 7 positions agree with TRBD1. The V gene's germline CDR1 is LNHNV and CDR2 YYDKDF (reference sequence). The junction had 11 bases not matched to a gene; V was cut back by 1 base and J by 6 bases. The CDR3 has 16 amino acids. The CDR3 reads CATSRVSGRGFNGYTF. In nucleotides, the CDR3 is TGTGCCACCAGCAGAGTTTCTGGCAGGGGGTTTAATGGCTACACCTTC.

This clone has more than one count but fewer than ten. The same CDR3 arises from other DNA sequences in this sample as well. V usage is TRBV5-1 and J usage is TRBJ2-5; D gene ambiguous. The CDR3 runs to 15 residues. V was cut by 0 bases and J by 1 base, with 10 bases left in between. Germline CDR1 and CDR2: SGHRS and YFSETQ. Here the CDR3 reads CASSLDGRPQETQYF. The CDR3 nucleotides read TGCGCCAGCAGCTTGGATGGGCGCCCCCAAGAGACCCAGTACTTC. Filled out from reference TRBV5-1 and TRBJ2-5, the complete variable domain reads KAGVTQTPRYLIKTRGQQVTLSCSPISGHRSVSWYQQTPGQGLQFLFEYFSETQRNKGNFPGRFSGRQFSNSRSEMNVSTLELGDSALYLCASSLDGRPQETQYFGPGTRLLVL.

J is TRBJ2-2 and V is TRBV5-1; TRBD2 matches 10 bases. Germline CDR1 is SGHRS and CDR2 is YFSETQ. The CDR3 consists of 18 residues. V shed 0 bases, J shed 4 bases, and the junction held 9 bases outside the gene matches. CDR3 DNA: TGCGCCAGCAGCTTGGTACCGACTAGCGGGTCCTCCACCGGGGAGCTGTTTTTT. Residues: CASSLVPTSGSSTGELFF.

The V gene is TRBV5-1, the J gene TRBJ2-6; 8 positions agree with TRBD1. This CDR3 is built from 18 residues. J lost 0 bases, V lost 4 bases, and 9 bases had no gene match. In germline, CDR1 is SGHRS, CDR2 YFSETQ. The CDR3 sequence: CASSLGQGYNSGANVLTF. The CDR3, as DNA: TGCGCCAGCAGCCTAGGACAGGGCTATAACTCTGGGGCCAACGTCCTGACTTTC.

The chain recombines TRBV19 with TRBJ1-2; no reliable D call. The germline V and J ends were trimmed by 7 bases and 4 bases, with 19 bases remaining between them. CDR3 size: 15 residues. Germline V CDR1 and CDR2: LNHDA, SQIVND (reference sequence). The CDR3 DNA reads TGTGCCAGTACCCGAACTCGGCAGGATCGCTATGGCTACACCTTC. The encoded protein is CASTRTRQDRYGYTF.

The genes are TRBV5-1 and TRBJ2-1; 12 nucleotides align to TRBD2. Germline V lookup: CDR1 SGHRS, CDR2 YFSETQ. The V gene end was trimmed by 0 bases and the J gene end by 9 bases; junction bases not matched to a gene: 4. CDR3 size: 15 residues. CDR3 amino acids: CASSLVLAGGGEQFF. The CDR3 nucleotides are TGCGCCAGCAGCTTGGTCCTAGCGGGAGGGGGTGAGCAGTTCTTC. The whole variable domain, remainder taken from reference TRBV5-1 and TRBJ2-1, is KAGVTQTPRYLIKTRGQQVTLSCSPISGHRSVSWYQQTPGQGLQFLFEYFSETQRNKGNFPGRFSGRQFSNSRSEMNVSTLELGDSALYLCASSLVLAGGGEQFFGPGTRLTVL.

The rearrangement links TRBV28 to TRBJ1-3; no firm D call. The V end lost 7 bases, the J end lost 4 bases, and 8 bases lay between the germline ends. This CDR3 has 12 amino acids. CDR1 MDHEN and CDR2 SYDVKM come from the germline V gene. CDR3 bases: TGTGCCAGCAAGCAGGCGGGAAACACCATATATTTT. Amino acids: CASKQAGNTIYF.

This sequence joins TRBV28 and TRBJ1-6, with no clear D. Trimming took off 6 bases at V and 6 bases at J, with 6 bases between the two ends. Germline loops: CDR1 MDHEN, CDR2 SYDVKM. The CDR3 consists of 12 residues. The CDR3: CASRIFNSPLHF. CDR3 coding DNA: TGTGCCAGCAGAATCTTTAATTCACCCCTCCACTTT. The full variable domain, its missing parts supplied by reference TRBV28 and TRBJ1-6, is DVKVTQSSRYLVKRTGEKVFLECVQDMDHENMFWYRQDPGLGLRLIYFSYDVKMKEKGDIPEGYSVSREKKERFSLILESASTNQTSMYLCASRIFNSPLHFGNGTRLTVT.

This clone was recorded once. The junction does not match germline at one end; this may be a read error. The rearrangement links TRBV6-1 to TRBJ2-4; 7 bases line up with TRBD1. Germline assignment: CDR1 MNHNS and CDR2 SASEGT. The CDR3 totals 12 residues. CDR3 sequence reads: CASNEGQVLQYF. CDR3 nucleotides: TGTGCCAGCAATGAAGGACAGGTACTGCAGTACTTC.

The chain combines TRBV7-9 with TRBJ1-1, with no clear D. V lost 1 base and J lost 6, with 6 bases in between. The germline V gene encodes CDR1 SEHNR and CDR2 FQNEAQ (reference sequence). This CDR3 has 12 amino acids. The CDR3 loop reads CASSLVESEAFF. In nucleotides, the CDR3 is TGTGCCAGCAGCTTAGTCGAGTCTGAAGCTTTCTTT.

The V gene is TRBV6-1, the J gene TRBJ1-2, with a tentative D call TRBD1 (5 bases). The CDR3 runs to 14 residues. V lost 6 bases, J lost 4 bases, and 15 bases lay in between. Germline assignment: CDR1 MNHNS and CDR2 SASEGT. CDR3 nucleotides: TGTGCCAGCAGGCCCGGGGGACTTGGCTATGGCTACACCTTC. Its translation is CASRPGGLGYGYTF.